This TCR beta chain was identified during a study of T cells in localized non-small cell lung cancer (dated by TCRdb to the early 2020s). For the study in its entirety: The study examined T cell repertoires in roughly 240 patients with early-stage NSCLC and compared tumors with uninvolved tumor-adjacent lungs. The cohort consisted of under 300 treatment-naive NSCLC patients whose localized lung tumors had been resected. NSCLC patients had a mean age of approximately 72 years, and 120 to 150 were male and 107 female. On the study overall, not on this receptor specifically: Uninvolved tumor-adjacent lung showed the highest T cell clonality, higher than tumor, which suggests more focused antigenic responses in the adjacent lung. Because the study design was exploratory, TCR variables were selected using unadjusted p-values without false-discovery rate correction. Because multi-region tumor sequencing was not done, intratumor heterogeneity could not be ruled out. Of the top 100 tumor clones, a median of roughly 57 were detected in paired uninvolved adjacent lung; around 30 were also among that lung's top 100. Higher blood T cell density associated with longer overall survival, while higher adjacent-lung clonality associated with shorter survival.

From a lookup of the germline V gene, CDR1 and CDR2 are SGHRS and YFSETQ. The trim is 0 bases for V and 2 bases for J, with a gap of 15 bases between the germline ends. The CDR3 spans 16 residues, from the cysteine through the phenylalanine. Only CDR3 DNA is held: 48 bases, read in frame from base 1. For this clone: There is no known antigen for this receptor. One base away there is no much larger clone; base qualities are not given.

The immunoSEQ Assay was used to sequence TCR beta CDR3 regions from DNA. The published analysis was carried out like this. T cell density was computed as TCR beta template counts normalized to usable DNA estimated by amplifying housekeeping genes. Using the preseqR package, richness was estimated by extrapolating to 120,000 templates for tissue samples and 400,000 templates for PBMC samples. Clonality was defined by subtracting Pielou's evenness from one. Tissue-enriched TCRs were identified by differential abundance testing using productive amino-acid clonotypes, minimum total count 5 and alpha 0.1. The Jaccard Index and the Morisita Overlap Index were used to quantify repertoire overlap between compartments. GLIPH grouped TCR beta CDR3s together with public tetramer-defined viral CDR3s, and a viral motif had to include at least three viral sequences and show V-gene enrichment. TCRdb mirrors the immuneACCESS table, restricted to in-frame sequences. Some clones are absent from its copies; in checked studies, under half trace to an unresolved V gene, and the reason for the others is unknown. That table is the source of V, J and clone size, and D and trimming were worked out from the DNA. Across this sample there are roughly 17,000 clones, with approximately 90% seen only once. Around 3.6% of the sample goes to the ten largest clones.

At diagnosis, tumor, uninvolved tumor-adjacent lung and peripheral blood were collected and then preserved as a mix of FFPE and fresh-frozen material. For TCR repertoire profiling, blood samples were analyzed in the form of peripheral blood mononuclear cells. Recombination linked TRBV5-1 to TRBJ2-7; TRBD2 is a weak D gene call, 6 bases matching. The sequencing used peripheral blood, collected before any cancer treatment. The TCR originated in a male donor at least 60 years old with stage II squamous cell lung carcinoma. CDR3 sequence: CASSLGPGASPYEQYF. In nucleotides, the sequence is TGCGCCAGCAGCTTGGGTCCGGGAGCGTCCCCCTACGAGCAGTACTTC.